Presented here are 15 T cell receptor beta chains from one specimen sequenced in a study of T cell repertoires in cytomegalovirus infection. Each CDR3 protein gets one entry after TCRdb re-called the reads with MiXCR. The sample lists roughly 180,000 distinct CDR3 sequences, about a sixth seen once, with almost 25% in the top ten. Sequencing was carried out using CD8+ T cells from PBMCs. These TCRs come from a human donor in good health (CMV status not recorded). Some clones in this sample may be carry-over from other donors' samples.

The chain joins TRBV7-9 to TRBJ2-5; D unresolved. V was trimmed by 3 bases and J by 4 bases, leaving 12 bases between them. The germline V gene encodes CDR1 SEHNR and CDR2 FQNEAQ (reference sequence). The CDR3 is 14 amino acids. The CDR3 reads CASSFPPRVETQYF. The CDR3 bases are TGTGCCAGCAGCTTTCCCCCACGCGTAGAGACCCAGTACTTC.

The chain combines TRBV12-5 with TRBJ2-2, with a tentative D call TRBD1 (5 bases). CDR1 is LGHNT, CDR2 FRNRAP, per germline. Trimming pared 6 bases from V and 3 bases from J, leaving 11 bases between. This CDR3 contains 14 residues. This CDR3 reads CASGPLGDTGELFF. The CDR3 DNA follows: TGTGCTAGTGGCCCCTTAGGGGACACCGGGGAGCTGTTTTTT. The variable domain in full, completed from reference TRBV12-5 and TRBJ2-2, reads DARVTQTPRHKVTEMGQEVTMRCQPILGHNTVFWYRQTMMQGLELLAYFRNRAPLDDSGMPKDRFSAEMPDATLATLKIQPSEPRDSAVYFCASGPLGDTGELFFGEGSRLTVL.

In DNA, the CDR3 is TGTGCCAGCAGCCCGTACAGGGAACAGCCCCAGCATTTT. Amino acids: CASSPYREQPQHF. The chain carries TRBV6-2 or TRBV6-3 and TRBJ1-5, with D tentatively TRBD1 (6 bases). Trimming pared 6 bases from V and 7 bases from J, leaving 13 bases between. The length of the CDR3 is 13 residues. Germline loops: CDR1 MNHEY, CDR2 SVGEGT.

This clonotype was seen a handful of times. V is TRBV2 and J is TRBJ2-5; 8 bases are a match to TRBD1. Germline V gene lookup returns CDR1 SNHLY and CDR2 FYNNEI. This CDR3 region has 14 residues. Trimming at V came to 6 bases and at J to 3 bases, leaving 6 bases not matched to a gene. The CDR3 DNA follows: TGTGCCAGCAGCGAGGGACAGGAGGAAGAGACCCAGTACTTC. Its protein product is CASSEGQEEETQYF.

This chain uses TRBV6-2 or TRBV6-3 with TRBJ2-5, with 15 bases fitting TRBD2. Germline trimming cut 7 bases from V and 10 bases from J; bases unmatched to any gene: 16. CDR3 length: 17 amino acids. The germline CDR1 and CDR2 sequences are MNHEY and SVGEGT. CDR3 region: CASTAPPGLAGGTDQYF. The CDR3 DNA is TGTGCCAGCACCGCCCCCCCGGGACTAGCGGGGGGTACGGACCAGTACTTC.

V usage is TRBV12-3 or TRBV12-4 and J usage is TRBJ2-3; unclear D gene. The ends were cut back, 4 bases at V and 1 base at J, with 9 bases in the middle. The CDR3 has 14 amino acids. Here the CDR3 DNA reads TGTGCCAGCAGTTCCAAAGGAGGCACAGATACGCAGTATTTT. Its translation is CASSSKGGTDTQYF.

This clonotype was detected a few times. The chain recombines TRBV11-2 with TRBJ1-1; no reliable D call. The CDR3 runs to 11 residues. V was clipped by 3 bases and J by 5 bases, with 4 bases between them. Germline CDR1 and CDR2: SGHAT and FQNNGV. This CDR3 is CASSFRTEAFF. CDR3 coding DNA: TGTGCCAGCAGCTTCCGAACTGAAGCTTTCTTT. Based on the CDR3 plus reference TRBV11-2 and TRBJ1-1, the full variable domain is EAGVAQSPRYKIIEKRQSVAFWCNPISGHATLYWYQQILGQGPKLLIQFQNNGVVDDSQLPKDRFSAERLKGVDSTLKIQPAKLEDSAVYLCASSFRTEAFFGQGTRLTVV.

The chain is built from TRBV7-9 and TRBJ1-1; D not certain. V gave up 2 bases and J gave up 4 bases, with 11 bases separating them. CDR1 and CDR2 (germline): SEHNR, FQNEAQ (reference sequence). The CDR3 sequence is 14 residues long. The CDR3 bases are TGTGCCAGCAGCTTAATCCCCGGTAGCACTGAAGCTTTCTTT. This translates into CASSLIPGSTEAFF.

This clonotype has a handful of counts. This sequence joins TRBV7-8 and TRBJ1-5; possibly TRBD1 for D (6 bases). Looked up from germline, CDR1 is SGHVS and CDR2 is FQNEAQ. The CDR3 is 14 residues long. V gave up 5 bases and J gave up 3 bases, with 11 bases separating them. The CDR3 region is CASSDTGLNQPQHF. The CDR3 DNA sequence: TGTGCCAGCAGCGATACAGGGCTCAATCAGCCCCAGCATTTT.

The rearrangement joins TRBV7-9 to TRBJ1-5; D remains unclear. Germline values: CDR1 SEHNR, CDR2 FQNEAQ (reference sequence). V lost 2 bases to trimming and J lost 5 bases, with 13 bases between them. The CDR3 totals 15 residues. CDR3 sequence: CASSLLGSWDQPQHF. In DNA, the CDR3 is TGTGCCAGCAGCTTACTCGGCTCGTGGGATCAGCCCCAGCATTTT.

This clonotype was observed a few times. V and J are TRBV7-6 and TRBJ1-4; maybe TRBD1 (6 bases). Germline-derived CDR1 and CDR2 are SGHVS and FNYEAQ. V lost 5 bases and J 8 bases, leaving 18 bases between the germline ends. The CDR3 contains 15 residues. The CDR3 spells CASSPPGGAEEKLFF. Written as DNA, the CDR3 is TGTGCCAGCAGCCCCCCTGGGGGGGCGGAAGAAAAACTGTTTTTT.

The chain employs TRBV7-8 and TRBJ1-2, with D hard to call. Trimming left V 3 bases short and J 8 bases short, with 10 bases between. The germline V gene encodes CDR1 SGHVS and CDR2 FQNEAQ. This CDR3 is built from 12 residues. The CDR3: CASSFTSSGYTF. The CDR3 DNA follows: TGTGCCAGCAGCTTTACATCTTCGGGCTACACCTTC.

The V gene is TRBV12-3 or TRBV12-4, the J gene TRBJ2-5, with D maybe TRBD1 (5 bases). Trimming removed 7 bases at V and 4 bases at J, with 19 bases between. This CDR3 has 15 residues. CDR3 in DNA: TGTGCCAGCAAGGGGAACGGGCTAGTCAGAGAGACCCAGTACTTC. Encoded protein: CASKGNGLVRETQYF.

This chain links TRBV6-1 with TRBJ2-7, with 9 bases matching TRBD2. CDR3 length: 15 amino acids. Germline CDR1 and CDR2: MNHNS and SASEGT. V gave up 6 bases and J gave up 0 bases; unmatched junction bases: 6. The CDR3 region is CASRESGGPSYEQYF. The CDR3 nucleotides read TGTGCCAGCAGGGAAAGCGGGGGGCCCTCCTACGAGCAGTACTTC.

CDR3: CAWSLGREIDEQYF. CDR3 nucleotides: TGTGCCTGGAGTTTGGGCAGGGAGATCGACGAGCAGTACTTC. The chain is built from TRBV30 and TRBJ2-7; possibly TRBD1 or TRBD2 for D (5 bases each). Germline assignment: CDR1 GTSNPN and CDR2 SVGIG (reference sequence). The length of the CDR3 is 14 residues. The germline V and J ends were trimmed by 2 bases and 5 bases, with 16 bases remaining between them.